This entry lists 17 T cell receptor beta chains sequenced from one sample in a study of control samples from healthy donors and cancer patients. The method was immunoSEQ multiplex PCR; TCRdb's version includes in-frame clones alone and lacks a portion of them. The sample shows about 6,000 clones, 72% of them seen only once. The sequenced sample consisted of formalin-fixed, paraffin-embedded tissue. The receptors shown here come from a male donor with melanoma.

The chain joins TRBV7-6 to TRBJ2-7; maybe TRBD2 (6 bases). V lost 5 bases and J lost 2, with 13 bases in between. Germline V lookup: CDR1 SGHVS, CDR2 FNYEAQ. This CDR3 has 14 residues. CDR3 coding DNA: TGTGCCAGCAGCCGCAAGGAGGGCCCCTACGAGCAGTACTTC. Protein product: CASSRKEGPYEQYF.

The chain combines TRBV4-1 with TRBJ2-6; TRBD1 agrees at 7 bases. V lost 2 bases to trimming and J lost 2 bases; unmatched junction nucleotides: 15. CDR1 and CDR2 (germline): MGHRA, YSYEKL. This CDR3 contains 20 residues. CDR3 bases: TGCGCCAGCAGCCAAACCCAATTAAATACAGGGGTTACTGGGGCCAACGTCCTGACTTTC. Its protein product is CASSQTQLNTGVTGANVLTF.

CDR3 amino acids: CASSLVPNTDTQYF. The CDR3 DNA follows: TGCGCCAGCAGCTTGGTACCGAACACAGATACGCAGTATTTT. This chain uses TRBV5-1 with TRBJ2-3, with D hard to call. Trimming cost V 0 bases and J 2 bases, with 7 bases left between them. There are 14 residues in the CDR3. The germline V gene has CDR1 SGHRS and CDR2 YFSETQ.

The chain combines TRBV3-1 (or the pseudogene TRBV3-2) with TRBJ2-7; 10 bases line up with TRBD2. The germline V gene has CDR1 LGHDT and CDR2 YNNKEL (reference sequence). V shed 4 bases, J shed 0 bases, and the junction held 6 bases outside the gene matches. The CDR3 contains 16 residues. CDR3 nucleotide sequence: TGTGCCAGCAGCCCCCAACTAGCGGGAATCTCCTACGAGCAGTACTTC. Translated, it gives CASSPQLAGISYEQYF.

A few counts support this clone. The V call is TRBV19, the J call TRBJ2-3; 14 bases map to TRBD2. From germline, CDR1 is LNHDA and CDR2 SQIVND (reference sequence). This CDR3 is 16 amino acids long. With V trimmed by 1 base and J by 3 bases, 0 bases remained unmatched. The CDR3 loop reads CASSIGTSGRTDTQYF. CDR3 nucleotides: TGTGCCAGTAGTATAGGGACTAGCGGGAGGACAGATACGCAGTATTTT.

This chain joins TRBV4-1 and TRBJ2-7; TRBD2 aligns across 9 bases. J lost 3 bases, V lost 1 base, and 4 bases had no gene match. The CDR3 length is 15 residues. Germline V gene lookup returns CDR1 MGHRA and CDR2 YSYEKL. CDR3 DNA: TGCGCCAGCAGCCAAGTGGCTAGCGGGGACTACGAGCAGTACTTC. Its protein is CASSQVASGDYEQYF.

The V and J genes are TRBV28 and TRBJ2-7, with 9 bases aligning to TRBD1. CDR3 length equals 15 residues. The germline gives CDR1 MDHEN, CDR2 SYDVKM. The junction had 9 bases not matched to a gene; V was cut back by 6 bases and J by 3 bases. The chain's CDR3 is CASRLTLDRGYEQYF. The DNA of the CDR3 is TGTGCCAGCAGACTAACTCTGGACAGGGGCTACGAGCAGTACTTC. Full variable domain (missing parts from reference TRBV28 and TRBJ2-7): DVKVTQSSRYLVKRTGEKVFLECVQDMDHENMFWYRQDPGLGLRLIYFSYDVKMKEKGDIPEGYSVSREKKERFSLILESASTNQTSMYLCASRLTLDRGYEQYFGPGTRLTVT.

The V gene is TRBV14, the J gene TRBJ2-7; unclear D gene. The ends were cut back, 0 bases at V and 3 bases at J, with 12 bases in the middle. Germline V gene lookup returns CDR1 SGHDN and CDR2 FVKESK. The CDR3 sequence is 15 residues long. CDR3 sequence reads: CASSQDGQEIYEQYF. CDR3 DNA: TGTGCCAGCAGCCAAGATGGTCAGGAAATCTACGAGCAGTACTTC.

J is TRBJ2-3 and V is TRBV7-9; unclear D gene. The CDR3 runs to 15 residues. Per germline, CDR1 SEHNR and CDR2 FQNEAQ (reference sequence). Trimming removed 5 bases at V and 1 base at J, with 13 bases between. CDR3 nucleotides: TGTGCCAGCAGCGCCTTGATCAGCGGCACAGATACGCAGTATTTT. It codes for CASSALISGTDTQYF. Combining the CDR3 with reference TRBV7-9 and TRBJ2-3 gives the whole variable domain DTGVSQNPRHKITKRGQNVTFRCDPISEHNRLYWYRQTLGQGPEFLTYFQNEAQLEKSRLLSDRFSAERPKGSFSTLEIQRTEQGDSAMYLCASSALISGTDTQYFGPGTRLTVL.

This clone was detected a few times. The gene calls are TRBV5-1 and TRBJ1-1; D is possibly TRBD1 (5 bases). Trimming pared 0 bases from V and 4 bases from J, leaving 7 bases between. Germline V gives CDR1 SGHRS, CDR2 YFSETQ. CDR3 size: 13 residues. CDR3 region: CASSLEGSTEAFF. DNA of the CDR3: TGCGCCAGCAGCTTGGAGGGGTCCACTGAAGCTTTCTTT.

This clone occurred once. For the CDR3, the DNA is TGTGCCAGCACCCCGGGACCCCACACAGATACGCAGTATTTT. Protein sequence: CASTPGPHTDTQYF. This chain joins TRBV28 and TRBJ2-3; the D call may be TRBD1 or TRBD2 (5 bases each). The CDR3 has 14 residues. The germline V gene has CDR1 MDHEN and CDR2 SYDVKM. V was cut by 7 bases and J by 2 bases, with 13 bases left in between. Together with reference TRBV28 and TRBJ2-3, the CDR3 gives the full variable domain: DVKVTQSSRYLVKRTGEKVFLECVQDMDHENMFWYRQDPGLGLRLIYFSYDVKMKEKGDIPEGYSVSREKKERFSLILESASTNQTSMYLCASTPGPHTDTQYFGPGTRLTVL.

The genes are TRBV19 and TRBJ1-2; D is unresolved. The CDR3 runs 13 residues. The germline V gene has CDR1 LNHDA and CDR2 SQIVND (reference sequence). The V gene lost 1 base and the J gene lost 3 bases, with 6 bases spanning the gap. The CDR3: CASSIGADYGYTF. In DNA form, the CDR3 reads TGTGCCAGTAGTATAGGCGCCGACTATGGCTACACCTTC.

J is TRBJ1-1 and V is TRBV6-6, with a tentative D call TRBD1 (6 bases). The CDR3 is 14 amino acids. Germline CDR1 MNHNY, CDR2 SVGAGI (reference sequence). V shed 7 bases and J shed 0 bases, with 12 bases lying between them. CDR3 bases: TGTGCCAGCACCCCGACAGGAATGAACACTGAAGCTTTCTTT. Protein product: CASTPTGMNTEAFF.

This chain uses TRBV9 with TRBJ1-1; possible D gene TRBD1, 6 bases. Trimming removed 0 bases from V and 4 bases from J, with 13 bases in between. Germline values: CDR1 SGDLS, CDR2 YYNGEE. The CDR3 sequence is 15 residues long. CDR3 region: CASSVAGGLSTEAFF. DNA for the CDR3: TGTGCCAGCAGCGTAGCTGGGGGGCTGAGCACTGAAGCTTTCTTT.

The rearrangement joins TRBV7-9 to TRBJ2-3; D possibly corresponds to TRBD2 (6 bases). V was cut by 8 bases and J by 6 bases, with 18 bases left in between. CDR3 size: 14 residues. Germline CDR1 and CDR2: SEHNR and FQNEAQ (reference sequence). CDR3 region: CASRTTFRYDTQYF. The CDR3 coding sequence is TGTGCCAGCCGGACTACCTTTCGATATGATACGCAGTATTTT.

This sequence joins TRBV4-1 and TRBJ2-7, with 11 bases aligning to TRBD2. Germline lookup yields CDR1 MGHRA and CDR2 YSYEKL. The CDR3 runs 15 residues. The V gene end was trimmed by 3 bases and the J gene end by 3 bases; junction bases not matched to a gene: 4. The CDR3 DNA is TGCGCCAGCAGCCAGGGACTAGCGGTTATCTACGAGCAGTACTTC. This codes for CASSQGLAVIYEQYF.

The chain employs TRBV28 and TRBJ2-3; D not certain. The CDR3 is 14 residues long. V lost 5 bases and J 3 bases, leaving 12 bases between the germline ends. Per germline, CDR1 MDHEN and CDR2 SYDVKM. This chain's CDR3 is CASSPWGGTDTQYF. The DNA for the CDR3 is TGTGCCAGCAGTCCCTGGGGTGGGACAGATACGCAGTATTTT.